This T cell receptor (beta chain) was sequenced in a study of beta chain features in type 1 diabetes. Across the whole study: When patients were set against healthy donors, age, gender and cell yields were similar.

Without exception, sorted populations had purity beyond 95%. Sequencing targeted expressed TCRB transcripts, as all isolated RNA had been reverse transcribed. Data came from immunoSEQ multiplex PCR; TCRdb stores just in-frame clones and leaves some out. The repertoire holds hundreds of thousands of clones, with around 16% as singletons. This CDR3 is 12 amino acids long. CDR1 is MDHEN, CDR2 SYDVKM, per germline. The V segment lost 6 bases and the J segment 6 bases; nucleotides outside the gene matches: 4. This clone was observed a few times. The sequence was obtained from a man between 18 and 29 years old in good health. J is TRBJ1-2 and V is TRBV28; TRBD1 matches at 7 bases. Sequencing used naive CD4+ T cells from blood. CDR3 sequence reads: CASRRDSHGYTF. Written as DNA, the CDR3 is TGTGCCAGCAGGCGGGACAGCCATGGCTACACCTTC.